The 24 T cell receptor beta chains below all came from one sample that was sequenced in a study of CD8+CD57+ T cells in acquired aplastic anemia. Genomic DNA was employed as the template in profiling TCR beta VDJ and CDR3. TCRdb used MiXCR to reprocess the reads, holding one entry per CDR3 protein. The table records more than 150,000 distinct CDR3 sequences, approximately 46% of them present only once. Source material: sorted CD4+, CD8+, or CD8+CD57+ T cells (not recorded which) from PBMCs. The receptors derive from a human donor in good health.

This clonotype was observed many times. The chain has TRBV6-1 and TRBJ2-7; 7 bases align to TRBD2. Germline trimming cut 8 bases from V and 7 bases from J; bases unmatched to any gene: 11. This CDR3 is 13 amino acids long. Germline assignment: CDR1 MNHNS and CDR2 SASEGT. The CDR3 DNA is TGTGCCAGCGCGAATTTTGGGGGAGGGGAGCAGTACTTC. This translates into CASANFGGGEQYF.

This clonotype is deemed large. The chain carries TRBV20-1 and TRBJ1-5, with 7 bases that match TRBD1. Trimming at V came to 6 bases and at J to 6 bases, leaving 8 bases not matched to a gene. There are 13 residues in the CDR3. The germline gives CDR1 DFQATT, CDR2 SNEGSKA (reference sequence). CDR3 sequence (DNA): TGCAGTGCAGCCACAGGGGCGTTTCAGCCCCAGCATTTT. Encoded protein: CSAATGAFQPQHF.

This clonotype was seen many times. The chain carries TRBV19 and TRBJ2-1; 8 nucleotides align to TRBD2. The CDR3 spans 15 residues. CDR1 and CDR2 from the germline V gene are LNHDA and SQIVND (reference sequence). Germline trimming cut 6 bases from V and 7 bases from J; bases unmatched to any gene: 11. DNA for the CDR3: TGTGCCAGTAGCCCACCGGGGGGGAGGGGGAATGAGCAGTTCTTC. Residues: CASSPPGGRGNEQFF.

The chain recombines TRBV19 with TRBJ1-5; D gene uncertain. The CDR3 length is 15 residues. Trimming took off 6 bases at V and 2 bases at J, with 14 bases between the two ends. Germline V CDR1 and CDR2: LNHDA, SQIVND (reference sequence). The CDR3 here is CASSPGLWGNQPQHF. The DNA of the CDR3 is TGTGCCAGTAGCCCCGGGCTTTGGGGCAATCAGCCCCAGCATTTT.

The chain uses TRBV5-1 and TRBJ2-5, with 8 bases matching TRBD1. V shed 4 bases, J shed 1 base, and the junction held 3 bases outside the gene matches. The CDR3 is 14 amino acids. CDR1 SGHRS and CDR2 YFSETQ come from the germline V gene. CDR3 protein: CASSGTGFQETQYF. CDR3 nucleotide sequence: TGCGCCAGCAGCGGGACAGGCTTCCAAGAGACCCAGTACTTC. Full variable domain (missing parts from reference TRBV5-1 and TRBJ2-5): KAGVTQTPRYLIKTRGQQVTLSCSPISGHRSVSWYQQTPGQGLQFLFEYFSETQRNKGNFPGRFSGRQFSNSRSEMNVSTLELGDSALYLCASSGTGFQETQYFGPGTRLLVL.

V and J are TRBV2 and TRBJ2-4, with D uncertain. CDR1 and CDR2 from the germline V gene are SNHLY and FYNNEI. There are 14 residues in the CDR3. Deletions cut 2 bases from V and 12 bases from J, with 17 bases between. The CDR3, as DNA: TGTGCCAGCAGTGAAACCCCAGAAGGGAATAATCAGTACTTC. Its translation: CASSETPEGNNQYF. The full variable domain, in which reference TRBV2 and TRBJ2-4 provide the parts outside the CDR3, is EPEVTQTPSHQVTQMGQEVILRCVPISNHLYFYWYRQILGQKVEFLVSFYNNEISEKSEIFDDQFSVERPDGSNFTLKIRSTKLEDSAMYFCASSETPEGNNQYFGAGTRLSVL.

Note on this clonotype: No DNA is shown, since the ends of the CDR3 on it are uncertain; the CDR3 is the one TCRdb lists. The gene calls are TRBV7-3 and TRBJ2-5; TRBD1, the table's D call, was not compared with the DNA. Germline-derived CDR1 and CDR2 are SGHTA and FQGTGA. The CDR3 is 18 residues long, counting both termini. CDR3 region: CASSFYICSARGGETQYF.

This clonotype was seen many times. The rearrangement uses TRBV7-8 and TRBJ2-7; the D gene is possibly TRBD1 (5 bases). The CDR3 consists of 16 residues. The germline V gene has CDR1 SGHVS and CDR2 FQNEAQ. V was shortened by 1 base and J by 5 bases, with 18 bases between the two germline ends. The CDR3, as DNA: TGTGCCAGCAGCTTAGACGTCTGGCAGGGAAGCCACGAGCAGTACTTC. Amino acids: CASSLDVWQGSHEQYF.

This clonotype was detected ten times or more. The gene calls are TRBV4-2 and TRBJ2-5; 8 positions match TRBD2. There are 14 residues in the CDR3. Germline-derived CDR1 and CDR2 are LGHNA and YNFKEQ. After removal of 1 base from V and 5 bases from J, the junction contained 3 bases not matched to a gene. Written as DNA, the CDR3 is TGTGCCAGCAGCCAAGTCGGGGGGGTGGAGACCCAGTACTTC. Translation: CASSQVGGVETQYF.

This clonotype was recorded at least ten times. The CDR3 nucleotides are TGTGCCAGCAGCTCTAACTCCTATAATTCACCCCTCCACTTT. Protein: CASSSNSYNSPLHF. The gene calls are TRBV9 and TRBJ1-6; D unresolved. Trimming took off 4 bases at V and 0 bases at J, with 5 bases between the two ends. CDR3 length: 14 residues. From germline, CDR1 is SGDLS and CDR2 YYNGEE.

Only a few counts were recorded for this clonotype. The chain recombines TRBV20-1 with TRBJ2-7, with TRBD1 matching over 8 bases. Looked up from germline, CDR1 is DFQATT and CDR2 is SNEGSKA (reference sequence). V dropped 5 bases and J dropped 6; count of bases not matched to a gene: 9. CDR3 length equals 13 residues. For the CDR3, the DNA is TGCAGTGCTCTTGGACAGGGAAAGTCCGAGCAGTACTTC. Translating gives CSALGQGKSEQYF.

V and J are TRBV29-1 and TRBJ2-7; 12 positions match TRBD1. The junction had 10 bases not matched to a gene; V was cut back by 6 bases and J by 7 bases. The CDR3 totals 14 residues. In germline, CDR1 is SQVTM, CDR2 ANQGSEA. The CDR3 nucleotides are TGCAGCGTCGCCGGGACAGGGGGCTCGGCTGAGCAGTACTTC. This encodes CSVAGTGGSAEQYF.

The chain is built from TRBV19 and TRBJ1-5; D not certain. V lost 5 bases to trimming and J lost 7 bases, with 9 bases between them. CDR3 length: 12 residues. CDR1 is LNHDA and CDR2 is SQIVND in the germline V gene (reference sequence). In nucleotides, the CDR3 is TGTGCCAGTAGTGCACGACACCAGCCCCAGCATTTT. It yields the protein CASSARHQPQHF.

The chain employs TRBV20-1 and TRBJ2-1; 7 bases map to TRBD2. The V gene's germline CDR1 is DFQATT and CDR2 SNEGSKA (reference sequence). The length of the CDR3 is 13 residues. Trimming removed 3 bases from V and 5 bases from J; junction bases left unmatched: 4. CDR3 residues: CSASQLANNEQFF. Written as DNA, the CDR3 is TGCAGTGCTAGTCAACTAGCGAACAATGAGCAGTTCTTC.

With regard to this clonotype: Given a much more abundant clone one base away, this may be a read error. The chain has TRBV6-5 and TRBJ2-5; TRBD2 matches at 7 bases. The J segment lost 4 bases and the V segment lost 0 bases, leaving 2 bases of the junction unmatched. Per germline, CDR1 MNHEY and CDR2 SVGAGI. This CDR3 is 14 amino acids long. Here the CDR3 DNA reads TGTGCCAGCAGTTACTCGGGGGGGGGAGAGACCCAGTACTTC. Encoded protein: CASSYSGGGETQYF.

This chain uses TRBV5-1 with TRBJ2-3; 12 bases agree with TRBD2. The CDR3 contains 17 residues. V lost 3 bases to trimming and J lost 5 bases; unmatched junction nucleotides: 10. From germline, CDR1 is SGHRS and CDR2 YFSETQ. CDR3 bases: TGCGCCAGCAGCTCTCTTCAGACTAGCGGGAGCGTAGATACGCAGTATTTT. As protein: CASSSLQTSGSVDTQYF. Looking up the rest from reference TRBV5-1 and TRBJ2-3 gives the full variable domain: KAGVTQTPRYLIKTRGQQVTLSCSPISGHRSVSWYQQTPGQGLQFLFEYFSETQRNKGNFPGRFSGRQFSNSRSEMNVSTLELGDSALYLCASSSLQTSGSVDTQYFGPGTRLTVL.

V is TRBV20-1 and J is TRBJ2-5; 15 bases are a match to TRBD2. This CDR3 spans 14 amino acids. After removal of 6 bases from V and 7 bases from J, the junction contained 6 bases not matched to a gene. CDR1 is DFQATT and CDR2 is SNEGSKA in the germline V gene (reference sequence). The CDR3: CSATGTSGRSTQYF. The CDR3 nucleotides read TGCAGTGCAACCGGGACTAGCGGGAGGTCGACCCAGTACTTC.

This clonotype was seen just once. This chain joins TRBV19 and TRBJ1-6; D is unclear. The V gene lost 4 bases and the J gene lost 7 bases, with 5 bases spanning the gap. CDR1 and CDR2 (germline): LNHDA, SQIVND (reference sequence). The CDR3 length is 12 residues. The CDR3: CASSTKNSPLHF. In DNA, the CDR3 is TGTGCCAGTAGTACGAAAAATTCACCCCTCCACTTT. Using reference TRBV19 and TRBJ1-6 for the parts outside the CDR3, the full variable domain is DGGITQSPKYLFRKEGQNVTLSCEQNLNHDAMYWYRQDPGQGLRLIYYSQIVNDFQKGDIAEGYSVSREKKESFPLTVTSAQKNPTAFYLCASSTKNSPLHFGNGTRLTVT.

The V gene is TRBV6-5, the J gene TRBJ1-4; 7 nucleotides line up with TRBD1. V dropped 2 bases and J dropped 5; count of bases not matched to a gene: 8. This CDR3 comprises 16 residues. The V gene's germline CDR1 is MNHEY and CDR2 SVGAGI. The CDR3 DNA is TGTGCCAGCAGTTACCTCCGGACAGGACGGAATGAAAAACTGTTTTTT. This gives the protein CASSYLRTGRNEKLFF.

This clonotype was recorded at least ten times. The chain is built from TRBV19 and TRBJ1-4; 10 positions match TRBD1. The CDR3 sequence is 14 residues long. The germline V gene encodes CDR1 LNHDA and CDR2 SQIVND (reference sequence). The V segment lost 5 bases and the J segment 6 bases; nucleotides outside the gene matches: 3. The CDR3 DNA follows: TGTGCCAGTAGTCCGACAGGGGGCTATGAAAAACTGTTTTTT. Amino acids: CASSPTGGYEKLFF.

The chain is built from TRBV15 and TRBJ1-2; 7 nucleotides agree with TRBD1. The CDR3 spans 13 residues. V lost 5 bases, J lost 5 bases, and 5 bases stayed unmatched. The germline V gene encodes CDR1 LNHNV and CDR2 YYDKDF (reference sequence). The chain's CDR3 is CATSGGTVYGYTF. For the CDR3, the DNA is TGTGCCACCAGCGGCGGGACAGTGTATGGCTACACCTTC.

This clonotype occurred many times. The rearrangement joins TRBV13 to TRBJ2-7, with D possibly being TRBD2 (7 bases). Germline V gives CDR1 PRHDT, CDR2 FYEKMQ (reference sequence). Deletions cut 7 bases from V and 2 bases from J, with 18 bases between. This CDR3 region has 15 residues. The CDR3 reads CASTQGGGGPYEQYF. In DNA form, the CDR3 reads TGTGCCAGCACCCAAGGAGGGGGAGGGCCCTACGAGCAGTACTTC.

There are many counts of this clonotype. The rearrangement uses TRBV4-2 and TRBJ2-7; 9 bases align to TRBD2. The V segment lost 0 bases and the J segment 3 bases; nucleotides outside the gene matches: 9. CDR1 is LGHNA and CDR2 is YNFKEQ in the germline V gene. The CDR3 is 17 residues long. The CDR3 protein is CASSQEPRATSGYEQYF. The CDR3 DNA follows: TGTGCCAGCAGCCAAGAACCCCGCGCGACTAGCGGCTACGAGCAGTACTTC.

The CDR3 loop reads CSARVTGLDYNSPLHF. The CDR3 region has the DNA TGCAGTGCTAGAGTCACAGGCCTTGACTATAATTCACCCCTCCACTTT. This chain connects TRBV20-1 to TRBJ1-6, with a weak D call TRBD1 (5 bases). Trimming took off 1 base at V and 3 bases at J, with 13 bases between the two ends. This CDR3 has 16 amino acids. Germline V gives CDR1 DFQATT, CDR2 SNEGSKA (reference sequence).